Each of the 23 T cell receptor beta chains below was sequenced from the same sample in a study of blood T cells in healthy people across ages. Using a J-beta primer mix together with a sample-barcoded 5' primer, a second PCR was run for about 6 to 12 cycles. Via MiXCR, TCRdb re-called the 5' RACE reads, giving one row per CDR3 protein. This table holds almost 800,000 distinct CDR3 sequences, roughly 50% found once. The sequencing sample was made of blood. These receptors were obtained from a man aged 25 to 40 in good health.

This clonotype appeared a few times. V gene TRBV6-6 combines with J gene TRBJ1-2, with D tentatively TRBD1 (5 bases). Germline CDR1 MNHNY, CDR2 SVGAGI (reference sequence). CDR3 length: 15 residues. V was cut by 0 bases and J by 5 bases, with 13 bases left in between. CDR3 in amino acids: CASSYSNRHGYGYTF. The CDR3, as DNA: TGTGCCAGCAGTTACTCTAACAGGCACGGGTATGGCTACACCTTC.

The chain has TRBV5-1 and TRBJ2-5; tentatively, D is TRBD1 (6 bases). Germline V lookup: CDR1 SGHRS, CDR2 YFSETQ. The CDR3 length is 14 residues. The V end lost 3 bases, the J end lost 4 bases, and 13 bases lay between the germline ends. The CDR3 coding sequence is TGCGCCAGCAGCTCTAGGACAGTTTCAGAGACCCAGTACTTC. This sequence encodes CASSSRTVSETQYF.

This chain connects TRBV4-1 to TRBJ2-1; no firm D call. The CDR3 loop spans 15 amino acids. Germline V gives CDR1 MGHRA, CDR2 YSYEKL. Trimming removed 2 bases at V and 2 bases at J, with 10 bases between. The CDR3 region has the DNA TGCGCCAGCAGCCAACTCGGCTTGGCCTACAATGAGCAGTTCTTC. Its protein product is CASSQLGLAYNEQFF.

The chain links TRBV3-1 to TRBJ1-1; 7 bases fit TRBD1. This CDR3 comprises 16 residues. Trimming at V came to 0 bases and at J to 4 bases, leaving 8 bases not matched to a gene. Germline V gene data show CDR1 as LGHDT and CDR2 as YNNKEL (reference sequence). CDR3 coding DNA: TGTGCCAGCAGCCAAGATCTCACGACAGGGTCCACTGAAGCTTTCTTT. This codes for CASSQDLTTGSTEAFF. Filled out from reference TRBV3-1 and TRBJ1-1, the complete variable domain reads DTAVSQTPKYLVTQMGNDKSIKCEQNLGHDTMYWYKQDSKKFLKIMFSYNNKELIINETVPNRFSPKSPDKAHLNLHINSLELGDSAVYFCASSQDLTTGSTEAFFGQGTRLTVV.

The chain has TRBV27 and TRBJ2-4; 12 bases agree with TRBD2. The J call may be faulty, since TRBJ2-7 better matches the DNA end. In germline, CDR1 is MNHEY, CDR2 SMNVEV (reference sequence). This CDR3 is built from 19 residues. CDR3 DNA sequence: TGTGCCAGCAGTTTAATTGTTCCTAGCGGGAGGGCCAGCTCCTACGAGCAGTACTTC. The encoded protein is CASSLIVPSGRASSYEQYF.

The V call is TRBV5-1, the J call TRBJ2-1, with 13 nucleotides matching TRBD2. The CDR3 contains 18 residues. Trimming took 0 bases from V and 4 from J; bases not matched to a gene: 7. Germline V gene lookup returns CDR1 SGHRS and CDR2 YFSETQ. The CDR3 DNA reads TGCGCCAGCAGCTTGGTAACTAGCGGGAGGGCCTCATACAATGAGCAGTTCTTC. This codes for CASSLVTSGRASYNEQFF. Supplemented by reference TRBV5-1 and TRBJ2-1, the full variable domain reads KAGVTQTPRYLIKTRGQQVTLSCSPISGHRSVSWYQQTPGQGLQFLFEYFSETQRNKGNFPGRFSGRQFSNSRSEMNVSTLELGDSALYLCASSLVTSGRASYNEQFFGPGTRLTVL.

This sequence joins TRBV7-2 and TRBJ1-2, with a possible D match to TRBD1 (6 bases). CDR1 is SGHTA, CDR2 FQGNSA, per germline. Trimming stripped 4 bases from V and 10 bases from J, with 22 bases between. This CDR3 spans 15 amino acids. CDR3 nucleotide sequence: TGTGCCAGCAGCTCCCAGGGGCAGGACGGTACCGCCTACACCTTC. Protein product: CASSSQGQDGTAYTF.

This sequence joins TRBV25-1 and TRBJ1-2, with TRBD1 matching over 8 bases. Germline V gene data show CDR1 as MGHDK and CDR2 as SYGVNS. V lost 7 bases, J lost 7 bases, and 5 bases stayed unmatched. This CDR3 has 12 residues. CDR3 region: CASIGQGFGYTF. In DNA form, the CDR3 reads TGTGCCAGCATCGGACAGGGCTTTGGCTACACCTTC.

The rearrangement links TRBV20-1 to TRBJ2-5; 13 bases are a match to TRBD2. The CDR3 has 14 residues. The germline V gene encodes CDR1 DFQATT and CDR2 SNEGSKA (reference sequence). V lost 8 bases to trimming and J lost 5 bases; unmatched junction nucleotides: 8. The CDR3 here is CSYSLAGGRETQYF. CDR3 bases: TGCAGTTATTCACTAGCGGGGGGGCGGGAGACCCAGTACTTC.

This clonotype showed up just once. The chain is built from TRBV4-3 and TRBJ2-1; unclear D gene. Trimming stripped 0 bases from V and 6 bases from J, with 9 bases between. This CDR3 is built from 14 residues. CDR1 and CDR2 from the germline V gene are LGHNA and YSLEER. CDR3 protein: CASSQDVSLNEQFF. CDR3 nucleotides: TGCGCCAGCAGCCAAGATGTTTCGCTCAATGAGCAGTTCTTC.

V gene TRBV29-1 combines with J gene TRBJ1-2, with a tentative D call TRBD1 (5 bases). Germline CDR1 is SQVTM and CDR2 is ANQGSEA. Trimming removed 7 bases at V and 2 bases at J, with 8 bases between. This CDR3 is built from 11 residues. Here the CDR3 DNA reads TGCAGCGGCGGGGACAACTATGGCTACACCTTC. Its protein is CSGGDNYGYTF.

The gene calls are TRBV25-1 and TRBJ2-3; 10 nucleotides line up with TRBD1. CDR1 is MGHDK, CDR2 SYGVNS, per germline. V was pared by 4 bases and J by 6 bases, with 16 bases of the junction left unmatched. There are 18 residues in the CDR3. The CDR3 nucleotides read TGTGCCAGCAGTGGCCAATCGGGGACAGGGGTCAAGAGGGATACGCAGTATTTT. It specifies CASSGQSGTGVKRDTQYF.

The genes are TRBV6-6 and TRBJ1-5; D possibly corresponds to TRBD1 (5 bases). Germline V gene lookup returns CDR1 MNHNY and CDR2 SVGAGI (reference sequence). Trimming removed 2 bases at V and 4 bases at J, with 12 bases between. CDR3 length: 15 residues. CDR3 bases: TGTGCCAGCAGTTACGAAGGACACCGAAATCAGCCCCAGCATTTT. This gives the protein CASSYEGHRNQPQHF.

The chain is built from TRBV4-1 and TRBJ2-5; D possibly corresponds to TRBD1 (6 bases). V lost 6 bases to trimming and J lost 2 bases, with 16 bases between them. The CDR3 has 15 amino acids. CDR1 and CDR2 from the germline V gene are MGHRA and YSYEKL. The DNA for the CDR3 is TGCGCCAGCAGAATCCACATCGACAGGCAAGAGACCCAGTACTTC. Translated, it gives CASRIHIDRQETQYF.

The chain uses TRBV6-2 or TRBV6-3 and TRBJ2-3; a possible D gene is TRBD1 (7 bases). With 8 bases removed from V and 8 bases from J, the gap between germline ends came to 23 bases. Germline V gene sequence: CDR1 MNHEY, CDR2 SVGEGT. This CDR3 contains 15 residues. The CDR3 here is CASLPGDRADGTQYF. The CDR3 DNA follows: TGTGCCAGCCTCCCGGGAGACAGGGCTGACGGTACGCAGTATTTT.

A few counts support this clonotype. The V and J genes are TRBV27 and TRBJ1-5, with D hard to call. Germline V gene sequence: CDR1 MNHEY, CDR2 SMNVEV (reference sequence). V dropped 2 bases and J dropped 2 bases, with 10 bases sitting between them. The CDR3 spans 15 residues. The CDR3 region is CASSLEGLRNQPQHF. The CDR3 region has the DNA TGTGCCAGCAGTTTAGAAGGGTTGCGCAATCAGCCCCAGCATTTT.

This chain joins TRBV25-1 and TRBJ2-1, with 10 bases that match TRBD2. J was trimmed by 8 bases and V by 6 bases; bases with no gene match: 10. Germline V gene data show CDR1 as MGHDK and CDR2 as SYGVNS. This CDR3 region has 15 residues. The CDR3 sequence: CASSPSGSGIDEQFF. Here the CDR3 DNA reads TGTGCCAGCAGCCCTAGCGGGAGCGGAATCGATGAGCAGTTCTTC.

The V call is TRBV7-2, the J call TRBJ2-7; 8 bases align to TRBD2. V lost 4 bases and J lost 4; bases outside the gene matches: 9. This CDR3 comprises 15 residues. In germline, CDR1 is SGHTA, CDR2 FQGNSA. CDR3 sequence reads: CASSSFGGAPYEQYF. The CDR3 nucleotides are TGTGCCAGCAGCTCTTTCGGGGGGGCACCTTACGAGCAGTACTTC.

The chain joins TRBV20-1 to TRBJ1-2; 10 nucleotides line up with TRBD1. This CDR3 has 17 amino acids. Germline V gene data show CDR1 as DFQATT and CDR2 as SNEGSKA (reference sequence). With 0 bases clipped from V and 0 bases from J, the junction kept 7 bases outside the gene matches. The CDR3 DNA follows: TGCAGTGCTAGAGATACGACAGGGGGCGACCCTAACTATGGCTACACCTTC. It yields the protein CSARDTTGGDPNYGYTF.

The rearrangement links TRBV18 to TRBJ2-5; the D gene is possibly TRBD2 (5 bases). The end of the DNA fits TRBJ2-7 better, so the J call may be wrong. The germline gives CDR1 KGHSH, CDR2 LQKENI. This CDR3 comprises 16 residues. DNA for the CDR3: TGTGCCAGCTCACCACCGCCGGGGTCCACTACCGACGAGCAGTACTTC. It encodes CASSPPPGSTTDEQYF.

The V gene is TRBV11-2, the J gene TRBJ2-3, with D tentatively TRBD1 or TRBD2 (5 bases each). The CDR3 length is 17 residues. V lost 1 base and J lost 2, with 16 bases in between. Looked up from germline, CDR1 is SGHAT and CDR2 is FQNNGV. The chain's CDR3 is CASSLGVGVLNTDTQYF. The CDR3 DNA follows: TGTGCCAGCAGCTTAGGGGTGGGGGTGCTAAACACAGATACGCAGTATTTT.

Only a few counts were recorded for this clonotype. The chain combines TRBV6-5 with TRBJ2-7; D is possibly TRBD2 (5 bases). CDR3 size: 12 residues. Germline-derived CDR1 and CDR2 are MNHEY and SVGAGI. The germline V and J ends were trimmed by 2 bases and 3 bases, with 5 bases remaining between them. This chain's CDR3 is CASSYAGYEQYF. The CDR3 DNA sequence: TGTGCCAGCAGTTACGCGGGCTACGAGCAGTACTTC.

For the CDR3, the DNA is TGTGCCAGCAACTTTTACCGGGCCTATGGCTACACCTTC. The encoded protein is CASNFYRAYGYTF. The rearrangement joins TRBV7-2 to TRBJ1-2; D is undetermined. Germline assignment: CDR1 SGHTA and CDR2 FQGNSA. V gave up 7 bases and J gave up 4 bases, with 13 bases separating them. The CDR3 loop spans 13 amino acids.